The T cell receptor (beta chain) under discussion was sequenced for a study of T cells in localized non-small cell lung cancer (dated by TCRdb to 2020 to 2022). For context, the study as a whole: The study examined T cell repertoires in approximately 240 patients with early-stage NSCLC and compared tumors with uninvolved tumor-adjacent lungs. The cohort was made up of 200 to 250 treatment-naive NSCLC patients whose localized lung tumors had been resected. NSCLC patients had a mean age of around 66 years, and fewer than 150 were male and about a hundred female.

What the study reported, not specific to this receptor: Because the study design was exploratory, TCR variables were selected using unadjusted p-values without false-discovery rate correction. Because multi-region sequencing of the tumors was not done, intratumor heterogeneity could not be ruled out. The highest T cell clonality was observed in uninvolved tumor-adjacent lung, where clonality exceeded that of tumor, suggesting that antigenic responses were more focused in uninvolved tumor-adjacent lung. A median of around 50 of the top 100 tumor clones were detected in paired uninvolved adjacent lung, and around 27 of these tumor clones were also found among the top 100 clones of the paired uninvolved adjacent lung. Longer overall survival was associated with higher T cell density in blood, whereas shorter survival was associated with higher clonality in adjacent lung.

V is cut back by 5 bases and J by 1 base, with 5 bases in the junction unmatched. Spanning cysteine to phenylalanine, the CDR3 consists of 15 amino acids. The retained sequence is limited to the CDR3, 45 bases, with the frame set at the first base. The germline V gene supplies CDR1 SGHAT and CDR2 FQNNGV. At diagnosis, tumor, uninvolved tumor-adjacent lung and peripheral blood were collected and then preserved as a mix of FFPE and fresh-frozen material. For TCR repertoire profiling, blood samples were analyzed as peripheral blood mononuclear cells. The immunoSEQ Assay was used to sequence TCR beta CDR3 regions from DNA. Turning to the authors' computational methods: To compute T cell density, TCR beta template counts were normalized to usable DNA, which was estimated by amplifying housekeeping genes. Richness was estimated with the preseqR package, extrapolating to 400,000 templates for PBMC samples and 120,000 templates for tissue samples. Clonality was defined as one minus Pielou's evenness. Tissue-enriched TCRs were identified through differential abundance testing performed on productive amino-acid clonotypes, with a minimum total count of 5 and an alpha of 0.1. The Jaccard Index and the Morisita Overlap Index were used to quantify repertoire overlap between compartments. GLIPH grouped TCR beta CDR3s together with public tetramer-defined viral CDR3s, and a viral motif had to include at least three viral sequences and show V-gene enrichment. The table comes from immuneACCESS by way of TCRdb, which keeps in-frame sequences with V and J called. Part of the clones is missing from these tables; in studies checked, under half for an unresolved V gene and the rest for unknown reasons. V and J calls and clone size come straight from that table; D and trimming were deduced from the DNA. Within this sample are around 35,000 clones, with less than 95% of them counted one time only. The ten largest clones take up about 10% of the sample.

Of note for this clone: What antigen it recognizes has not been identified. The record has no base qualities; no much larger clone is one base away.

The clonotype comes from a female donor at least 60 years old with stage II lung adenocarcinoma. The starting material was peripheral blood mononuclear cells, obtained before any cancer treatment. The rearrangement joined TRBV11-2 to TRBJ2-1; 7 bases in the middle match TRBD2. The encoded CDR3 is CASSPGLESYNEQFF. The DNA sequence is TGTGCCAGCAGCCCCGGACTAGAATCCTACAATGAGCAGTTCTTC.